The clone carrying this TCR beta chain was counted at least ten times. Its antigen is currently unknown. The authors made TCR beta libraries by quantitative 5'-RACE with molecular barcodes. Using its own MiXCR run on the 5' RACE reads, TCRdb lists one record per CDR3 protein. The table lists fewer than 550,000 distinct CDR3 sequences, about 5% of them singletons, with around 3.5% in the top ten. The data derive from a study of CD8 T cells in ankylosing spondylitis. General study findings and limits: As for the disease-linked clones, they showed a CD8+ phenotype and occurred at relatively low frequencies in peripheral blood. Significant enrichment of disease-linked clones was reportedly seen in matched ankylosing spondylitis synovial fluid. In the blood and synovial fluid of reactive arthritis, some motif variants had been previously reported. About 8 highly homologous variants made up a TCR beta motif that seemed to typify ankylosing spondylitis blood.

The CDR3 is made up of 16 amino acids. The J segment lost 0 bases and the V segment lost 4 bases, leaving 8 bases of the junction unmatched. Germline-derived CDR1 and CDR2 are SGHRS and YFSETQ. The J gene is TRBJ2-3, the V gene TRBV5-1; 7 bases map to TRBD2. The receptor comes from a male donor with ankylosing spondylitis. The sample comprised blood, either unsorted or a sorted T cell fraction (not recorded which). CDR3 nucleotide sequence: TGCGCCAGCAGCGAAACTCGCGGGAGTAGCACAGATACGCAGTATTTT. This translates into CASSETRGSSTDTQYF.